This T cell receptor beta chain was found in a study of tumor-infiltrating lymphocytes in primary liver carcinoma. Study at large: Staged T1-T3 N0M0, the tumors had sizes that ranged from roughly 4.2 to 10 cm across.

Germline V CDR1 and CDR2: SGHAT, FQNNGV. This CDR3 region has 13 residues. With 6 bases removed from V and 2 bases from J, the gap between germline ends came to 11 bases. Researchers generated TCR beta cDNA from around 510 ng of total RNA, relying on a constant-region primer. Employing slightly modified ARM-PCR, three nested multiplex PCR rounds were run, and these gave rise to the TCR beta libraries. It was with TRBV1-TRBV30 forward primers and a C-beta reverse primer that the first two PCR rounds were run, at around 11 cycles each. TCRdb re-derived calls from the multiplex PCR reads in MiXCR, one entry per CDR3 protein. The sample carries about 350,000 distinct CDR3 sequences, about two thirds recorded once. By frequency in the sample, this clonotype is medium-sized. Germline DNA was extracted too, while blood RNA derived from unsorted whole blood. About 4 milliliters of peripheral blood were drawn preoperatively.

The V gene is TRBV11-2, the J gene TRBJ2-7; either TRBD1 or TRBD2 may fit D (5 bases each). The receptor's source is a man aged 35-49 years with primary liver carcinoma and hepatitis B virus infection. Material for sequencing was peripheral blood. CDR3 DNA sequence: TGTGCCAGCAGGGGGCAGGGAGCCTACGAGCAGTACTTC. Encoded protein: CASRGQGAYEQYF.